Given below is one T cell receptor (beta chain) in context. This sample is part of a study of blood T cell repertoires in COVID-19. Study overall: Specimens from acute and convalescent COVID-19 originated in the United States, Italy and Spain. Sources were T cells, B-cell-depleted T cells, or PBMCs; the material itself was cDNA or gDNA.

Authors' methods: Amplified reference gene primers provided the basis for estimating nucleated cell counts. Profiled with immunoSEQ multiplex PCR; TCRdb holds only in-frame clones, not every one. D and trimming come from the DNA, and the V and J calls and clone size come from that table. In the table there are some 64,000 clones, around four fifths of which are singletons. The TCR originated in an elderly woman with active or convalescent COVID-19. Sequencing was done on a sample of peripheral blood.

CDR3 amino acids: CASAGTQRGYEQYF. In DNA, the CDR3 is TGTGCCAGCGCAGGGACTCAACGGGGGTACGAGCAGTACTTC. The chain is built from TRBV6-5 and TRBJ2-7, with D tentatively TRBD2 (6 bases). Germline CDR1 is MNHEY and CDR2 is SVGAGI. V was cut by 8 bases and J by 4 bases, with 18 bases left in between. The CDR3 spans 14 residues.